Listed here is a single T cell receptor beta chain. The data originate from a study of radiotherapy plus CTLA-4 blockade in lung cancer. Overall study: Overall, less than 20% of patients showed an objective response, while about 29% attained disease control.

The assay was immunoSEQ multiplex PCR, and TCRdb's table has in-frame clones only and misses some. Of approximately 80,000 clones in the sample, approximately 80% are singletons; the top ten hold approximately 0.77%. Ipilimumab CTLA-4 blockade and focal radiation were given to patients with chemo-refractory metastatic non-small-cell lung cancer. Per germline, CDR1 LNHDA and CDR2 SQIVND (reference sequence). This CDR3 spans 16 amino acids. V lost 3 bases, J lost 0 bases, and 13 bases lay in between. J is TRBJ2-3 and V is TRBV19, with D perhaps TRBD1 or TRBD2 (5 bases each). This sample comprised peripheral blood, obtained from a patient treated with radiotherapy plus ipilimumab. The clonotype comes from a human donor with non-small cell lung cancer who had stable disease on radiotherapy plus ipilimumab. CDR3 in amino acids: CASSIRDQASTDTQYF. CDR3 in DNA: TGTGCCAGTAGTATCCGGGACCAAGCCAGCACAGATACGCAGTATTTT. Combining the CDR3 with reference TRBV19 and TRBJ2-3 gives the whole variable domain DGGITQSPKYLFRKEGQNVTLSCEQNLNHDAMYWYRQDPGQGLRLIYYSQIVNDFQKGDIAEGYSVSREKKESFPLTVTSAQKNPTAFYLCASSIRDQASTDTQYFGPGTRLTVL.